This T cell receptor (beta chain) was profiled in a study of blood T cell repertoires in COVID-19 (dated by TCRdb to 2019 to 2021). Turning to the overall study: Samples from collaborators originated in the United States, Italy and Spain and spanned both the acute and convalescent phases of COVID-19. The prospective study material was composed of cDNA or gDNA derived from T cells, B-cell-depleted T cells, or PBMCs. Where available, HLA class I and class II types were obtained from metadata supplied by the sample provider rather than from assay-based typing. The dataset comprised deeply sampled blood TCRbeta repertoires from subjects exposed to, actively infected with, or recovered from COVID-19. Nearly every sample came with metadata listing a de-identified subject ID, COVID-19 status, age in years and sex. The repertoires were made available in a free public database intended to serve as a resource for research on the immune response to SARS-CoV-2. The samples were drawn from two sources: the first 160 participants of the ongoing ImmuneRACE study, and approximately 1,300 subjects contributed by 6 global collaborators. Results and caveats for the whole study, not just this receptor: The amount of clinical and demographic metadata varied by source and participant and was provided uncurated.

The collaborating institutions used their own protocols to collect whole blood in K2EDTA tubes. Collaborator samples were shipped for TCRbeta analysis as frozen whole blood, isolated PBMCs, or DNA extracted from either sample type. As to this clone: What antigen it recognizes has not been identified. No base quality values were provided; no much bigger clone lies one nucleotide off.

TCRbeta CDR3 regions were amplified from genomic DNA by means of the immunoSEQ Assay, a bias-controlled multiplex PCR. In the source study's methods: Within the assay, amplification of reference gene primers was used to estimate how many nucleated cells each sample contained. Sequence reads were collapsed and filtered to measure the absolute abundance of every unique TCRbeta CDR3 rearrangement. Productive Simpson clonality was computed per sample as the square root of Simpson's diversity index over productive rearrangements. TCRdb took over this immuneACCESS table, retaining in-frame rearrangements with V and J assigned. Such tables are incomplete; in checked studies, under half of the missing clones stem from an unresolved V gene, and the remainder is unexplained. D and trimming come from the DNA, and the V and J calls and clone size come from that table. Counted in this sample were around 160,000 clones; 81% of them appeared once. Approximately 11% of the sample comes from the top ten.

According to the germline V gene (reference sequence), CDR1 reads LNHDA and CDR2 reads SQIVND. V was cut back by 5 bases and J by 3 bases, leaving a gap of 14 bases between them. Inclusive of the bounding cysteine and phenylalanine, the CDR3 is 15 residues long. Of all the DNA, just the CDR3 is kept, 45 bases in frame from base 1. The sample taken for sequencing was peripheral blood. This TCR was recovered from a man between 60 and 75 years old with active or convalescent COVID-19. The chain employs TRBV19 and TRBJ1-3; the D segment cannot be called with confidence. The nucleotides are TGTGCCAGTAGTGACACCCCGGGGAATGGAAACACCATATATTTT. Protein translation: CASSDTPGNGNTIYF.